These 19 T cell receptor beta chains originate from one sample sequenced in a study of blood T cells in healthy people across ages. Through a sample-barcoded 5' primer and a J-beta primer mix, a second PCR was run for roughly 7 to 12 cycles. TCRdb ran MiXCR on the 5' RACE reads and lists one entry per CDR3 protein. The sample lists about 580,000 distinct CDR3 sequences, about 45% occurring once. What was sequenced was blood. These receptors were obtained from a man older than 75 in good health.

Remarks on this clonotype: Just one base apart from a much larger clone, this may be a read error. This chain uses TRBV6-5 with TRBJ1-2; D not resolved. V was trimmed by 4 bases and J by 8 bases, leaving 20 bases between them. This CDR3 is built from 15 residues. Germline CDR1 and CDR2: MNHEY and SVGAGI. CDR3 DNA: TGTGCCAGCAGTTGGACTAGCGGGAGCCCTGGGGGCTACACCTTC. Residues: CASSWTSGSPGGYTF.

In this sample, this clonotype turned up a few times. This sequence joins TRBV7-2 and TRBJ2-3; the match to TRBD2 covers 10 bases. Trimming took 5 bases from V and 5 from J; bases not matched to a gene: 10. Germline CDR1 is SGHTA and CDR2 is FQGNSA. The length of the CDR3 is 16 residues. The CDR3: CASSLERGGVGDTQYF. The DNA for the CDR3 is TGTGCCAGCAGCCTAGAGCGGGGGGGCGTAGGAGATACGCAGTATTTT.

In this sample, this clonotype turned up a few times. The chain combines TRBV7-9 with TRBJ1-1; no clear D. V lost 3 bases, J lost 0 bases, and 14 bases lay in between. Per the germline V gene, CDR1 is SEHNR and CDR2 is FQNEAQ (reference sequence). This CDR3 is 16 amino acids long. CDR3 nucleotide sequence: TGTGCCAGCAGCTTGGGTGGGCCAGTCATGAACACTGAAGCTTTCTTT. Translating gives CASSLGGPVMNTEAFF.

The rearrangement links TRBV6-2 or TRBV6-3 to TRBJ2-5, with 9 bases lining up with TRBD2. Germline V CDR1 and CDR2: MNHEY, SVGEGT. V trimming: 2 bases; J trimming: 4 bases; junction bases outside the gene matches: 5. The CDR3 spans 15 residues. DNA of the CDR3: TGTGCCAGCAGTTACCCCGGACTAGCGATAGAGACCCAGTACTTC. As protein: CASSYPGLAIETQYF.

The chain joins TRBV5-5 to TRBJ2-2; D is unclear. The CDR3 length is 13 residues. CDR1 and CDR2 from the germline V gene are SGHKS and YYEKEE (reference sequence). V lost 0 bases and J 3 bases, leaving 3 bases between the germline ends. The CDR3 spells CASSLADTGELFF. DNA for the CDR3: TGTGCCAGCAGCTTGGCAGACACCGGGGAGCTGTTTTTT. Using reference TRBV5-5 and TRBJ2-2 for the parts outside the CDR3, the full variable domain is DAGVTQSPTHLIKTRGQQVTLRCSPISGHKSVSWYQQVLGQGPQFIFQYYEKEERGRGNFPDRFSARQFPNYSSELNVNALLLGDSALYLCASSLADTGELFFGEGSRLTVL.

The chain combines TRBV4-3 with TRBJ2-3, with a tentative D call TRBD1 (5 bases). Trimming stripped 2 bases from V and 1 base from J, with 10 bases between. Germline CDR1 and CDR2: LGHNA and YSLEER. This CDR3 region has 15 residues. In DNA form, the CDR3 reads TGCGCCAGCAGCCAAATAGGGGTCGGCACAGATACGCAGTATTTT. Amino acids: CASSQIGVGTDTQYF.

As concerns this clonotype: With a much larger clone just one base away, this may be a read error. The chain has TRBV7-9 and TRBJ2-5, with D possibly being TRBD2 (6 bases). V was shortened by 6 bases and J by 11 bases, with 19 bases between the two germline ends. The length of the CDR3 is 13 residues. In germline, CDR1 is SEHNR, CDR2 FQNEAQ (reference sequence). The CDR3 spells CASSSPPLREQYF. In nucleotides, the CDR3 is TGTGCCAGCAGTTCCCCCCCCTTACGGGAGCAGTACTTC.

This clonotype has only a few counts. This may be a read error, as it is one base from a much larger clone. The chain combines TRBV6-6 with TRBJ2-7; the D gene is possibly TRBD1 (5 bases). Trimming left V 5 bases short and J 7 bases short, with 15 bases between. Per the germline V gene, CDR1 is MNHNY and CDR2 is SVGAGI (reference sequence). The CDR3 is 13 amino acids. The CDR3 sequence: CASSRTGSGEQYF. The CDR3 DNA reads TGTGCCAGCAGTCGAACAGGTTCTGGTGAGCAGTACTTC.

The CDR3 loop is CASSLVMGGLNEQFF. The CDR3 nucleotides are TGTGCCAGCAGCTTAGTGATGGGGGGCCTCAATGAGCAGTTCTTC. This rearrangement joins TRBV7-2 to TRBJ2-1, with D perhaps matching TRBD1 or TRBD2 (6 bases each). The V end was cut by 1 base, the J end by 6 bases, with 13 bases between. The CDR3 spans 15 residues. The V gene's germline CDR1 is SGHTA and CDR2 FQGNSA.

This chain uses TRBV27 with TRBJ2-3; weak D call: TRBD2 (6 bases). V dropped 4 bases and J dropped 0 bases, with 17 bases sitting between them. CDR1 and CDR2 (germline): MNHEY, SMNVEV (reference sequence). The CDR3 covers 17 residues. The CDR3: CASSSIGGVPSTDTQYF. Written as DNA, the CDR3 is TGTGCCAGCAGTTCTATCGGGGGAGTGCCTAGCACAGATACGCAGTATTTT.

This clonotype was seen more than once but under ten times. This chain joins TRBV7-2 and TRBJ2-2; weak D call: TRBD1 (5 bases). The germline V gene has CDR1 SGHTA and CDR2 FQGNSA. The CDR3 runs to 15 residues. Trimming removed 2 bases at V and 4 bases at J, with 11 bases between. This chain's CDR3 is CASSLNLGATGELFF. CDR3 DNA sequence: TGTGCCAGCAGCTTAAATTTAGGGGCCACCGGGGAGCTGTTTTTT.

This clonotype was picked up a small number of times. The chain combines TRBV20-1 with TRBJ2-1; 12 bases fit TRBD2. Germline V gives CDR1 DFQATT, CDR2 SNEGSKA (reference sequence). V lost 3 bases, J lost 7 bases, and 10 bases stayed unmatched. The CDR3 spans 16 residues. The CDR3 region has the DNA TGCAGTGCTAGTGGGGCTAGCGGGGGGGCTAGGAATGAGCAGTTCTTC. Translation: CSASGASGGARNEQFF.

This chain joins TRBV16 and TRBJ2-5, with 8 bases matching TRBD1. The J call could be wrong; TRBJ2-7 is a better fit for the DNA end. Germline-derived CDR1 and CDR2 are KGHSY and FQNENV. The CDR3 is made up of 16 amino acids. CDR3 in amino acids: CASSQGSTGAAYEQYF. The CDR3 coding sequence is TGTGCCAGCAGCCAAGGATCGACAGGGGCGGCCTACGAGCAGTACTTC.

The rearrangement joins TRBV3-1 to TRBJ1-5, with a tentative D call TRBD1 (6 bases). The CDR3 runs 14 residues. Deletions cut 5 bases from V and 5 bases from J, with 13 bases between. Germline V gene sequence: CDR1 LGHDT, CDR2 YNNKEL (reference sequence). The CDR3 spells CASSGTGSYQPQHF. The DNA for the CDR3 is TGTGCCAGCAGCGGTACAGGGTCTTATCAGCCCCAGCATTTT.

The chain uses TRBV2 and TRBJ1-1; D is unclear. This CDR3 has 11 residues. V shed 3 bases and J shed 10 bases, with 9 bases lying between them. Germline V gene sequence: CDR1 SNHLY, CDR2 FYNNEI. The CDR3 reads CASSEWMGAFF. The CDR3 coding sequence is TGTGCCAGCAGTGAGTGGATGGGAGCTTTCTTT. The full variable domain, its missing parts supplied by reference TRBV2 and TRBJ1-1, is EPEVTQTPSHQVTQMGQEVILRCVPISNHLYFYWYRQILGQKVEFLVSFYNNEISEKSEIFDDQFSVERPDGSNFTLKIRSTKLEDSAMYFCASSEWMGAFFGQGTRLTVV.

This clonotype was picked up a small number of times. V and J are TRBV20-1 and TRBJ2-5; no definite D call. Germline CDR1 and CDR2: DFQATT and SNEGSKA (reference sequence). The V gene lost 5 bases and the J gene lost 5 bases, with 9 bases spanning the gap. This CDR3 is built from 11 residues. The CDR3 here is CSALPGETQYF. CDR3 in DNA: TGCAGTGCTCTGCCTGGGGAGACCCAGTACTTC.

The J gene is TRBJ2-3, the V gene TRBV20-1; TRBD2 is a possible D gene (5 bases). V lost 4 bases to trimming and J lost 4 bases, with 9 bases between them. This CDR3 has 12 amino acids. Germline V gene sequence: CDR1 DFQATT, CDR2 SNEGSKA (reference sequence). CDR3 protein: CSAIGVADTQYF. The CDR3 bases are TGCAGTGCTATCGGGGTGGCAGATACGCAGTATTTT.

This clonotype was observed a handful of times. The V call is TRBV7-2, the J call TRBJ2-1, with D possibly being TRBD1 (6 bases). The CDR3 has 13 residues. Germline V CDR1 and CDR2: SGHTA, FQGNSA. Trimming took off 4 bases at V and 7 bases at J, with 11 bases between the two ends. The CDR3 coding sequence is TGTGCCAGCAGCTCCAGGGGCACAAATGAGCAGTTCTTC. Amino acid sequence: CASSSRGTNEQFF.

In this sample, this clonotype turned up a few times. DNA for the CDR3: TGTGCCAGCAGTGCAGGGGGATTGGTAGAGACCCAGTACTTC. It encodes CASSAGGLVETQYF. The chain uses TRBV7-9 and TRBJ2-5; 7 bases match TRBD1. With 6 bases clipped from V and 4 bases from J, the junction kept 8 bases outside the gene matches. The CDR3 length is 14 residues. Germline V gene lookup returns CDR1 SEHNR and CDR2 FQNEAQ (reference sequence). The variable domain in full, completed from reference TRBV7-9 and TRBJ2-5, reads DTGVSQNPRHKITKRGQNVTFRCDPISEHNRLYWYRQTLGQGPEFLTYFQNEAQLEKSRLLSDRFSAERPKGSFSTLEIQRTEQGDSAMYLCASSAGGLVETQYFGPGTRLLVL.